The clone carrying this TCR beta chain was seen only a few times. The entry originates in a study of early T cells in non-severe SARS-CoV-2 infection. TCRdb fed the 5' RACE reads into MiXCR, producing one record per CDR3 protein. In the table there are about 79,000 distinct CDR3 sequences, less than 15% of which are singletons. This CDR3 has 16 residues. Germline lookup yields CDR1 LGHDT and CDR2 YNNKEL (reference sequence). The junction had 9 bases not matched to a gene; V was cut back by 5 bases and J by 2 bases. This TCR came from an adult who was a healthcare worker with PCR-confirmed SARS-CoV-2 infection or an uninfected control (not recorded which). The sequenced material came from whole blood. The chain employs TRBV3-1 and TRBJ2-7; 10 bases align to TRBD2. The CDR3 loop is CASSDRSGRATYEQYF. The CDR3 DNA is TGTGCCAGCAGCGACAGGAGCGGGAGGGCCACCTACGAGCAGTACTTC.